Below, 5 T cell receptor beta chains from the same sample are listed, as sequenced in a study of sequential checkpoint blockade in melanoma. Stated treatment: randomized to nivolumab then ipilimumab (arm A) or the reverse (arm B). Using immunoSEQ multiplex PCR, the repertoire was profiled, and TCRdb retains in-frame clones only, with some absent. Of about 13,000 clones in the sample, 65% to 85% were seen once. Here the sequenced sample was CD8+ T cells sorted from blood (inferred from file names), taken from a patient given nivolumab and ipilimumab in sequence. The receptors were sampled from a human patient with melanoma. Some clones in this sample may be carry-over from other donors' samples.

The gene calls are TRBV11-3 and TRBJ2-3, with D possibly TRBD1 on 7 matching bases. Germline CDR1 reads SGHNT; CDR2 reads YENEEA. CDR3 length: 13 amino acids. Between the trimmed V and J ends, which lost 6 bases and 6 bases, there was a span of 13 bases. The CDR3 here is CASRPGGRDTQYF. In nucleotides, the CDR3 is TGTGCCAGCAGACCAGGGGGGCGGGATACGCAGTATTTT.

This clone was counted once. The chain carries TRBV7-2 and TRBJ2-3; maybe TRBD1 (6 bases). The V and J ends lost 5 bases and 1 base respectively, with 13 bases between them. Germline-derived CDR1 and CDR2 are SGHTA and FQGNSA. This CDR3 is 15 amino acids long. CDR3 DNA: TGTGCCAGCAGCATTAACAGGGTCGGCACAGATACGCAGTATTTT. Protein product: CASSINRVGTDTQYF.

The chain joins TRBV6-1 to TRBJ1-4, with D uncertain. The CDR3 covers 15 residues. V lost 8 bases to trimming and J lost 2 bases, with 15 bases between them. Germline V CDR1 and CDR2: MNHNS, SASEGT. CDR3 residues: CASSGRRRTNEKLFF. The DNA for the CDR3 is TGTGCCAGCTCCGGGAGAAGGCGGACTAATGAAAAACTGTTTTTT.

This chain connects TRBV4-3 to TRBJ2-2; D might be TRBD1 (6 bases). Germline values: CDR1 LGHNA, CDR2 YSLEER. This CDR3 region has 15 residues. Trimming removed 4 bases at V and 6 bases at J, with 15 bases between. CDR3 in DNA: TGCGCCAGCAGCCGGTACAGGGCAGGTTCCGGGGAGCTGTTTTTT. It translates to CASSRYRAGSGELFF.

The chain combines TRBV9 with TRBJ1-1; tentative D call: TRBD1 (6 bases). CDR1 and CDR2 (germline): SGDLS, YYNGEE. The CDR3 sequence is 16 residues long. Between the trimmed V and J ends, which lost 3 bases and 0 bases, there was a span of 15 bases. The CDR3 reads CASSETDRTVNTEAFF. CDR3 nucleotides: TGTGCCAGCAGCGAGACCGACAGGACAGTGAACACTGAAGCTTTCTTT. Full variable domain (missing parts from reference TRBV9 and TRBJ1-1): DSGVTQTPKHLITATGQRVTLRCSPRSGDLSVYWYQQSLDQGLQFLIQYYNGEERAKGNILERFSAQQFPDLHSELNLSSLELGDSALYFCASSETDRTVNTEAFFGQGTRLTVV.